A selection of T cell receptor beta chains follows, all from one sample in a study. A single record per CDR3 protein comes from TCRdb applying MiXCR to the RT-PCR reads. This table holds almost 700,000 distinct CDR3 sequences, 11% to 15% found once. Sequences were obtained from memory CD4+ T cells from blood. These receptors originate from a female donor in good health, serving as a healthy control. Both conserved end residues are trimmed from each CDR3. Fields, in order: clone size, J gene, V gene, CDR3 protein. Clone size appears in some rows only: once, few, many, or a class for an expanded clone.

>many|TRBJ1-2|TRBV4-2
ASSQGPGGMGANYGYT
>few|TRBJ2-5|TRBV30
AWSGLLYQETQY
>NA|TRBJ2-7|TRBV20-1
SANSGTGGFDEQY
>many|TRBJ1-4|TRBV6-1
ASTSAGTAIEKLF
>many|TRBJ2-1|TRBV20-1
SAIKGGRDNEQF
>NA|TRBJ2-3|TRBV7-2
ASSSPLTDTQY
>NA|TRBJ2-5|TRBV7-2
ASSPPEGRETQY
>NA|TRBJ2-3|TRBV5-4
ASSSAVLAADTQY
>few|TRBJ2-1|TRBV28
ASSLILAGGTEQF
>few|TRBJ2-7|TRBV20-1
SARVAGINEQY
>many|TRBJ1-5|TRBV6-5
ASRGTASNQPQH
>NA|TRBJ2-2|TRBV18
ASSGTQGTVGELF
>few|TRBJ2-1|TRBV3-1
ASSLPGTGNNEQF
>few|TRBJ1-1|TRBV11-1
ASSLGSSLRPEAF
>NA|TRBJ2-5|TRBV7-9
ASRVPRGGSQETQY
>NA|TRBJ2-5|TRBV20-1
SVNRESSETQY
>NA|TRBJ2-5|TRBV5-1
ASSTQGGRETQY
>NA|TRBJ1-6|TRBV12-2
ASRTVGVANSWGNSPLH
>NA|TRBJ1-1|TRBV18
ASSPSGRTPNTEAF
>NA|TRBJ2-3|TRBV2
ASGTGTDTQY
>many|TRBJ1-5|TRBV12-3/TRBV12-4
ASSQGQGLGPRGPQH
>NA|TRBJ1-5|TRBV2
ASSDQNQPQH
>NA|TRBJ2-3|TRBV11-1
ASRDREVTDTQY
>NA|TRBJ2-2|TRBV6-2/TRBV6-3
ASQDTFPGELF
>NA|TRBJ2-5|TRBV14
ASSQAQWYQETQY
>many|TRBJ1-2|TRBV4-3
ASSQEARTADGYT
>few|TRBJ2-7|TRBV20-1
SASASGTSYEQY
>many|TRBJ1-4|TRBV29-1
SVERQANEKLF
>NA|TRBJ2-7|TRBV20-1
SATSPGQATYEQY
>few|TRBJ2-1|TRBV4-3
ASSQDLWRGRYNEQF
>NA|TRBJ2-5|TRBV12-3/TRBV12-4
ASTEGQGKGGTQY
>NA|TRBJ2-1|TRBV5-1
ASSTQEYNEQF
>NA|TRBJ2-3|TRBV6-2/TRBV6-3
ASSYLIAGSARDTQY
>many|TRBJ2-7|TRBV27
ASSPGLADTYEQY
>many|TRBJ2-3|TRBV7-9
AGILAGVTDTQY
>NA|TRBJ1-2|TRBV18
ASSPGTGDVVYGYT
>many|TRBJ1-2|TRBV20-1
SASVPGQLNYGYT
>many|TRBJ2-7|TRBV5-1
ASSLQGVGYEQY
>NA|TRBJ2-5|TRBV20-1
SGVQGGETQY
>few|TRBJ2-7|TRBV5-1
ASASLPGVTEQY
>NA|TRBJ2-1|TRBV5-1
ASSSPTSGSAEQF
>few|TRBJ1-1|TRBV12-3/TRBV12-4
ASSLYLGRVWTEAF
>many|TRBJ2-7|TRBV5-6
ASSFVYEQY
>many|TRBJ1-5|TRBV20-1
SARKGGTNQPQH